This TCR beta chain stems from a study of cytomegalovirus exposure and HLA in healthy donors. Study-level information: It was reported in a later analysis that the same platform had been used for the 120 validation repertoires as for the 550 to 700 first-cohort repertoires. Findings and caveats of the study: Among TCR beta chains, those listed as cytomegalovirus-associated numbered over 150. The tendency of first-cohort TCR clusters to co-occur in the 90 to 150 validation repertoires emerged from a later analysis.

A remark on this clone: Its specificity is not known.

Clones were read by immunoSEQ multiplex PCR, and TCRdb kept only the in-frame ones, dropping some. The sample consists of about 180,000 clones, 85% of them appearing once. CDR1 is MNHEY and CDR2 is SMNVEV in the germline V gene (reference sequence). This CDR3 is built from 14 residues. V was shortened by 7 bases and J by 4 bases, with 16 bases between the two germline ends. The clonotype originates from a man aged 18 to 29 in good health and CMV-seropositive. The sequencing input was PBMCs. The rearrangement joins TRBV27 to TRBJ1-1, with TRBD1 as a possible D gene (6 bases). In DNA, the CDR3 is TGTGCCAGCACCCCACAGGGCGAAAGCACTGAAGCTTTCTTT. Amino acid sequence: CASTPQGESTEAFF.